This TCR beta chain was retrieved from a study of cytomegalovirus exposure and HLA in healthy donors. The length of the CDR3 is 14 residues. The J segment lost 7 bases and the V segment lost 1 base, leaving 6 bases of the junction unmatched. Per germline, CDR1 SEHNR and CDR2 FQNEAQ (reference sequence). Profiling relied on immunoSEQ multiplex PCR, and the TCRdb table lists in-frame clones only, not all of them. The data contain tens of thousands of clones, 80% to 90% of them seen just once; the ten biggest clones take up around 1.7%. Sequenced sample: PBMCs. The chain carries TRBV7-9 and TRBJ1-1; 7 positions agree with TRBD1. This TCR was recovered from a woman in her late teens or twenties in good health and CMV-seronegative. Here the CDR3 reads CASSLGEQGNEAFF. As DNA, the CDR3 is TGTGCCAGCAGCTTAGGCGAACAGGGGAATGAAGCTTTCTTT.